The present T cell receptor beta chain was sequenced within a study of control samples from healthy donors and cancer patients. The repertoire was sequenced with immunoSEQ multiplex PCR; TCRdb's copy has only in-frame clones and lacks some. The sample shows about 140,000 clones, around nine tenths of them seen only once. V lost 3 bases, J lost 1 base, and 10 bases lay in between. Germline lookup yields CDR1 SGDLS and CDR2 YYNGEE. CDR3 length: 15 residues. The gene calls are TRBV9 and TRBJ2-2; the D gene is possibly TRBD2 (5 bases). This clonotype was sampled from a young woman in good health. The material sequenced was blood. DNA of the CDR3: TGTGCCAGCAGCGGGACTGGGCTGAACACCGGGGAGCTGTTTTTT. Its translation is CASSGTGLNTGELFF.